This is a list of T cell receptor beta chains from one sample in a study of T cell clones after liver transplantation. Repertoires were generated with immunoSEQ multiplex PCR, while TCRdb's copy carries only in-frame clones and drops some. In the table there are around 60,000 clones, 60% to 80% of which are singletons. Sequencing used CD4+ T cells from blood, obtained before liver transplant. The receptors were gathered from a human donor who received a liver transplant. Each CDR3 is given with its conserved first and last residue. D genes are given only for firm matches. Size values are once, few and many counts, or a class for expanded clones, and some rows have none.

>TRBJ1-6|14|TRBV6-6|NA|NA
TGTGCCAGCAGTAAGGGGATGGACGATTCACCCCTCCACTTT
CASSKGMDDSPLHF
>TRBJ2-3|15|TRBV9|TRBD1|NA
TGTGCCAGCAGGCAGGGGGCAGTATCCGGAGATACGCAGTATTTT
CASRQGAVSGDTQYF
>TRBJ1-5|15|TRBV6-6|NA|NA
TGTGCCAGCAGCCCGGGAAGTAGGGAAAATCAGCCCCAGCATTTT
CASSPGSRENQPQHF
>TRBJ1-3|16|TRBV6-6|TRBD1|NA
TGTGCCAGCAGTTACACCAGGGGGAGCTCTGGAAACACCATATATTTT
CASSYTRGSSGNTIYF
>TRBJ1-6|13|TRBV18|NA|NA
TGTGCCAGCTCACCACCGGCCGATTCACCCCTCCACTTT
CASSPPADSPLHF
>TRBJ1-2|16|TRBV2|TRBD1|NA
TGTGCCAGCAATCTACGGGGACAGGGAAAAGACTATGGCTACACCTTC
CASNLRGQGKDYGYTF
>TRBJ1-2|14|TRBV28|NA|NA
TGTGCCAGCAGACCTGGGGGGGGCCTCTATGGCTACACCTTC
CASRPGGGLYGYTF
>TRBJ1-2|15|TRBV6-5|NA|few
TGTGCCAGCAGTTACCTGGGCCGTAAGAGCTATGGCTACACCTTC
CASSYLGRKSYGYTF
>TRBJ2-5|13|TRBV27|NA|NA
TGTGCCAGCAGTTTCGGGAGAGGAGAGACCCAGTACTTC
CASSFGRGETQYF
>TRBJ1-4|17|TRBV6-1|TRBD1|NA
TGTGCCAGCAGTGAAGCGCACGGTCCGGGACAGGGTAAAAAACTGTTTTTT
CASSEAHGPGQGKKLFF
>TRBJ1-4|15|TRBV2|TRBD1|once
TGTGCCAGCAGTCCTACAGGGGTGGCTAATGAAAAACTGTTTTTT
CASSPTGVANEKLFF
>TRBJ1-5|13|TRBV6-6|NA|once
TGTGCCAGCATTTCTGGGTCGGGTCAGCCCCAGCATTTT
CASISGSGQPQHF
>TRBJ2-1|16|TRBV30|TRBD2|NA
TGTGCCTGGAGTGTACCGGGAGGGCTCGCCTACAATGAGCAGTTCTTC
CAWSVPGGLAYNEQFF
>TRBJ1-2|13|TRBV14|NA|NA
TGTGCCAGCAGCTGGGGACAATTCTATGGCTACACCTTC
CASSWGQFYGYTF
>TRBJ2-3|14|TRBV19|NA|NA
TGTGCCAGTAGTATCGGGGCTAGCGCAGATACGCAGTATTTT
CASSIGASADTQYF
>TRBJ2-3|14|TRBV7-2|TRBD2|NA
TGTGCCAGCAGCTTAGGGGGCGGGGGAGATACGCAGTATTTT
CASSLGGGGDTQYF
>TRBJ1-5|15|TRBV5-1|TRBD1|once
TGCGCCAGCAGCCCCGGACAGGGGGCTGGTCAGCCCCAGCATTTT
CASSPGQGAGQPQHF
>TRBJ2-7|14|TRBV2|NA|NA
TGTGCCAGCAGAGGACAGCCTATCTCCTACGAGCAGTACTTC
CASRGQPISYEQYF
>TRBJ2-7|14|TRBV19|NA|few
TGTGCCAGTAGTATACAACAGGGTCCCTACGAGCAGTACTTC
CASSIQQGPYEQYF
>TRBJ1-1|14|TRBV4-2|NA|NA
TGTGCCAGCAGCCAAGGGGACTTGACCACTGAAGCTTTCTTT
CASSQGDLTTEAFF
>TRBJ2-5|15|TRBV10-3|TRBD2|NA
TGTGCCATCAGTGAGTCGAGCGGGGTAGGAGAGACCCAGTACTTC
CAISESSGVGETQYF
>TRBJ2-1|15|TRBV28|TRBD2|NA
TGTGCCAGCAGCAACGGGGGGGCCGGTTACAATGAGCAGTTCTTC
CASSNGGAGYNEQFF
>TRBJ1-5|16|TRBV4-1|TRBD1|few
TGCGCCAGCAGCCAGGGTGCAGGGGGCAAGCTTCAGCCCCAGCATTTT
CASSQGAGGKLQPQHF
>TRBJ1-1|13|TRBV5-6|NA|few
TGTGCCAGCAGCCCCACATACAACACTGAAGCTTTCTTT
CASSPTYNTEAFF